This T cell receptor (beta chain) was captured in a study of blood T cell repertoires in COVID-19. Participants spanned ages about 18 to 95 years and resided in about two dozen US areas. Cohort 3 recovered donors had two negative PCRs, clearance, or symptom resolution. Assay used: immunoSEQ multiplex PCR; TCRdb lists only in-frame clones, some missing. The table records approximately 240,000 clones, over 80% of them present only once. CDR1 is SGHDT and CDR2 is YYEEEE in the germline V gene. V shed 2 bases and J 6 bases; nucleotides not matched to a gene: 4. There are 14 residues in the CDR3. The clonotype was recovered from a young woman who had recovered from COVID-19. The chain links TRBV5-6 to TRBJ1-5; 8 positions match TRBD1. Material for sequencing was PBMCs or T cells enriched from blood (not recorded which). CDR3 bases: TGTGCCAGCAGCTTAGGCAGGGGGCCTCAGCCCCAGCATTTT. Amino acids: CASSLGRGPQPQHF.